These 17 T cell receptor beta chains share one sample of origin, sequenced in a study of monozygotic twins with cystic fibrosis (dated by TCRdb to 2020 to 2023). Library preparation employed the immunoSEQ multiplex PCR assay. This is the immuneACCESS table as TCRdb keeps it, with only in-frame sequences that have V and J called. A part of the clones is gone; compared with another copy, unresolved V genes explain less than half, and the rest is unexplained. The sample table contains approximately 25,000 clones; only one count was recorded for more than 85% of them. Roughly 0.3% of the sample is in the top ten clones. Sequencing was done on a sample of blood. These receptors were taken from a girl aged 2 to 9 with cystic fibrosis.

In its sample, this clone was seen a few times. This chain links TRBV9 with TRBJ1-1; tentatively, D is TRBD1 (5 bases). Germline loops: CDR1 SGDLS, CDR2 YYNGEE. V was clipped by 0 bases and J by 8 bases, with 11 bases between them. The CDR3 sequence is 13 residues long. The CDR3 spells CASSVGGGPEAFF. CDR3 nucleotides: TGTGCCAGCAGCGTAGGCGGGGGACCCGAAGCTTTCTTT.

The CDR3 DNA reads as TGTGCCAGCAGCCCAACGACAGGTGGCTACACCTTC. This encodes CASSPTTGGYTF. The chain employs TRBV11-2 and TRBJ1-2, with D tentatively TRBD1 (6 bases). Trimming pared 5 bases from V and 7 bases from J, leaving 11 bases between. Germline CDR1 and CDR2: SGHAT and FQNNGV. This CDR3 contains 12 residues.

The chain's CDR3 is CASSYSLLAHTEAFF. The CDR3 DNA follows: TGTGCCAGCAGTTACTCGCTTTTGGCGCACACTGAAGCTTTCTTT. V gene TRBV6-5 combines with J gene TRBJ1-1; no reliable D call. This CDR3 has 15 residues. Germline assignment: CDR1 MNHEY and CDR2 SVGAGI. The ends were cut back, 0 bases at V and 3 bases at J, with 11 bases in the middle.

The chain is built from TRBV7-2 and TRBJ1-2; tentatively, D is TRBD1 (5 bases). There are 15 residues in the CDR3. The V and J ends lost 2 bases and 5 bases respectively, with 15 bases between them. Per germline, CDR1 SGHTA and CDR2 FQGNSA. The CDR3 spells CASSLIPLGGYGYTF. The CDR3 DNA sequence: TGTGCCAGCAGCTTAATTCCATTGGGGGGGTATGGCTACACCTTC.

The chain combines TRBV11-2 with TRBJ2-5; D unclear. Looked up from germline, CDR1 is SGHAT and CDR2 is FQNNGV. The V and J ends lost 5 bases and 5 bases respectively, with 12 bases between them. This CDR3 is built from 13 residues. CDR3 sequence: CASSQGPDETQYF. The CDR3 DNA reads TGTGCCAGCAGCCAAGGGCCTGACGAGACCCAGTACTTC.

This clone was seen once. V gene TRBV19 combines with J gene TRBJ1-5; 9 nucleotides match TRBD1. After removal of 7 bases from V and 6 bases from J, the junction contained 4 bases not matched to a gene. Germline V gene sequence: CDR1 LNHDA, CDR2 SQIVND (reference sequence). The CDR3 extends over 13 amino acids. CDR3 coding DNA: TGTGCCAGTAATGACAGGGGGAGTCAGCCCCAGCATTTT. Translating gives CASNDRGSQPQHF.

The chain combines TRBV14 with TRBJ1-1; D is uncertain. Germline CDR1 reads SGHDN; CDR2 reads FVKESK. The CDR3 covers 14 residues. V lost 4 bases, J lost 2 bases, and 11 bases lay in between. CDR3 nucleotide sequence: TGTGCCAGCAGCCGAGGACGTATCAACACTGAAGCTTTCTTT. This encodes CASSRGRINTEAFF.

The V gene is TRBV19, the J gene TRBJ1-6; TRBD1 is a possible D gene (5 bases). The CDR3 sequence is 18 residues long. CDR1 and CDR2 (germline): LNHDA, SQIVND (reference sequence). V lost 2 bases and J 6 bases, leaving 20 bases between the germline ends. As DNA, the CDR3 is TGTGCCAGTAGTATAATCTGGGCGAACGGGGCCCCTAATTCACCCCTCCACTTT. Encoded protein: CASSIIWANGAPNSPLHF.

The V gene is TRBV6-5, the J gene TRBJ1-1; tentative D call: TRBD1 (5 bases). The CDR3 loop spans 14 amino acids. The V gene's germline CDR1 is MNHEY and CDR2 SVGAGI. Trimming took off 2 bases at V and 4 bases at J, with 11 bases between the two ends. This CDR3 is CASSYQGRSTEAFF. The CDR3 region has the DNA TGTGCCAGCAGTTACCAGGGAAGGAGCACTGAAGCTTTCTTT.

This sequence joins TRBV6-5 and TRBJ2-1; 9 nucleotides match TRBD2. V lost 2 bases to trimming and J lost 6 bases; unmatched junction nucleotides: 8. Germline CDR1 is MNHEY and CDR2 is SVGAGI. The CDR3 covers 16 residues. The CDR3 DNA is TGTGCCAGCAGTTACAGGGTGCCTAGCGGGGTCAATGAGCAGTTCTTC. Translated: CASSYRVPSGVNEQFF.

Comments on this clone: Other DNA sequences in this specimen translate into the identical CDR3. This chain uses TRBV30 with TRBJ2-7; D is perhaps TRBD1 or TRBD2 (6 bases each). The CDR3 is made up of 14 amino acids. Trimming left V 0 bases short and J 2 bases short, with 11 bases between. Looked up from germline, CDR1 is GTSNPN and CDR2 is SVGIG (reference sequence). The DNA for the CDR3 is TGTGCCTGGAGTGTAACCGGGGGCGCCTACGAGCAGTACTTC. This encodes CAWSVTGGAYEQYF. The complete variable domain, with remaining parts taken from reference TRBV30 and TRBJ2-7, reads SQTIHQWPATLVQPVGSPLSLECTVEGTSNPNLYWYRQAAGRGLQLLFYSVGIGQISSEVPQNLSASRPQDRQFILSSKKLLLSDSGFYLCAWSVTGGAYEQYFGPGTRLTVT.

The CDR3 DNA reads TGCAGCCTCCAAGCAGGGAATTGCGACGAGCAGTACTTC. The encoded protein is CSLQAGNCDEQYF. The V gene is TRBV29-1, the J gene TRBJ2-7; weak D call: TRBD1 (5 bases). This CDR3 is built from 13 residues. CDR1 and CDR2 from the germline V gene are SQVTM and ANQGSEA. The V end was cut by 8 bases, the J end by 5 bases, with 19 bases between.

This clone was observed a handful of times. The J gene is TRBJ1-5, the V gene TRBV18; D remains unclear. The germline gives CDR1 KGHSH, CDR2 LQKENI. The CDR3 spans 15 residues. The V gene lost 4 bases and the J gene lost 3 bases, with 13 bases spanning the gap. The CDR3 DNA is TGTGCCAGCTCACTTTCCCCGCAGGACAATCAGCCCCAGCATTTT. Its translation: CASSLSPQDNQPQHF.

The genes are TRBV4-1 and TRBJ1-2; D gene uncertain. V was cut by 0 bases and J by 7 bases, with 15 bases left in between. Germline-derived CDR1 and CDR2 are MGHRA and YSYEKL. The CDR3 runs to 15 residues. CDR3 in amino acids: CASSQDIDKLLGYTF. In DNA, the CDR3 is TGCGCCAGCAGCCAAGATATAGACAAGCTTCTTGGCTACACCTTC.

The chain employs TRBV6-5 and TRBJ2-1, with 7 bases matching TRBD1. The CDR3 spans 15 residues. Germline loops: CDR1 MNHEY, CDR2 SVGAGI. J was trimmed by 0 bases and V by 6 bases; bases with no gene match: 5. CDR3 sequence reads: CASRLRDSSYNEQFF. The CDR3 nucleotides read TGTGCCAGCAGACTCCGGGACAGCTCCTACAATGAGCAGTTCTTC.

This chain joins TRBV21-1 and TRBJ1-5. TRBV21-1 is tagged as a pseudogene. CDR3 size: 18 residues. The CDR3 is CASSESLGVRISNQPQHF. The CDR3, as DNA: TGTGCCAGCAGCGAATCCCTGGGTGTACGCATTAGCAATCAGCCCCAGCATTTT.

J is TRBJ1-2 and V is TRBV4-3, with D perhaps matching TRBD1 (6 bases). Trimming removed 4 bases from V and 4 bases from J, with 16 bases in between. Germline values: CDR1 LGHNA, CDR2 YSLEER. The CDR3 sequence is 15 residues long. The CDR3 DNA is TGCGCCAGCAGCCCCCTAGGGGGAAACCTCTATGGCTACACCTTC. Translation gives CASSPLGGNLYGYTF.